What follows are 4 T cell receptor beta chains derived from one specimen sequenced in a study of blood T cell repertoires in COVID-19. The repertoire was sequenced with immunoSEQ multiplex PCR; TCRdb's copy has only in-frame clones and lacks some. The sample shows about 110,000 clones, 85% to 90% of them seen only once. The sequenced sample was peripheral blood. Receptors were obtained from a human donor in a cohort sampled during active COVID-19.

This chain connects TRBV29-1 to TRBJ1-1; D uncertain. The CDR3 is 12 amino acids. Germline V gives CDR1 SQVTM, CDR2 ANQGSEA. Between the trimmed V and J ends, which lost 7 bases and 2 bases, there was a span of 11 bases. CDR3 nucleotides: TGCAGCGCCGTGGGAGAAAACACTGAAGCTTTCTTT. Translating gives CSAVGENTEAFF.

The gene calls are TRBV7-6 and TRBJ1-4, with unresolved D. The V end lost 4 bases, the J end lost 8 bases, and 20 bases lay between the germline ends. The CDR3 contains 16 residues. From germline, CDR1 is SGHVS and CDR2 FNYEAQ. The CDR3 nucleotides are TGTGCCAGCAGCTACTTTGGCGGGGTGGTTGAAGAAAAACTGTTTTTT. It specifies CASSYFGGVVEEKLFF.

The chain carries TRBV19 and TRBJ1-1; 9 positions match TRBD1. Germline V CDR1 and CDR2: LNHDA, SQIVND (reference sequence). The V gene end was trimmed by 6 bases and the J gene end by 3 bases; junction bases not matched to a gene: 17. This CDR3 contains 18 residues. CDR3 in DNA: TGTGCCAGTAGAATTGGGGACAGGGTCTTTGACGAGGACACTGAAGCTTTCTTT. Its protein product is CASRIGDRVFDEDTEAFF.

The DNA for the CDR3 is TGTGCCAGCAGCCTCCGCAGGACTAGCGGTGGGGATACGCAGTATTTT. Translating gives CASSLRRTSGGDTQYF. This chain joins TRBV7-9 and TRBJ2-3; TRBD2 matches at 10 bases. The V gene end was trimmed by 5 bases and the J gene end by 6 bases; junction bases not matched to a gene: 11. The CDR3 sequence is 16 residues long. Germline CDR1 reads SEHNR; CDR2 reads FQNEAQ (reference sequence). The whole variable domain, filled in from reference TRBV7-9 and TRBJ2-3, reads DTGVSQNPRHKITKRGQNVTFRCDPISEHNRLYWYRQTLGQGPEFLTYFQNEAQLEKSRLLSDRFSAERPKGSFSTLEIQRTEQGDSAMYLCASSLRRTSGGDTQYFGPGTRLTVL.